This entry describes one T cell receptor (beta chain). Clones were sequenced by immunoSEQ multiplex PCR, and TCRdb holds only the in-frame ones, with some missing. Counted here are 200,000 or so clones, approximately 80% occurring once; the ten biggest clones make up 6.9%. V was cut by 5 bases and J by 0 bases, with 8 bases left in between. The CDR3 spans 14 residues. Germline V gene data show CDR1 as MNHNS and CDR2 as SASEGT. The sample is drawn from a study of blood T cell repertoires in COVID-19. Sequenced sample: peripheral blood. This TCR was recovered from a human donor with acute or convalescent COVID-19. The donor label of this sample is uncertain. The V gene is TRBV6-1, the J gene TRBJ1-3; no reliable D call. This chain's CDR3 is CASSLAFSGNTIYF. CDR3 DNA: TGTGCCAGCAGTTTGGCCTTCTCTGGAAACACCATATATTTT.